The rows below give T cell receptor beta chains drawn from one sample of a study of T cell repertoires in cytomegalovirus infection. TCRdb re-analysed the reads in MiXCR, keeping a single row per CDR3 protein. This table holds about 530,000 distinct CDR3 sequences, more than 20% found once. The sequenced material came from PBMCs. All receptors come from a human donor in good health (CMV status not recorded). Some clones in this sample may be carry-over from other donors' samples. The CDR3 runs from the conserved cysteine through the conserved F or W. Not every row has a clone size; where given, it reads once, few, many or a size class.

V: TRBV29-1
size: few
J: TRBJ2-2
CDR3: CSVLGLATGELFF

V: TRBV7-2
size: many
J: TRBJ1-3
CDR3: CASSRSRAGRAGNTIYF

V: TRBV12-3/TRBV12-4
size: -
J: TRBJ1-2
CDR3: CASSLADRVHGYTF

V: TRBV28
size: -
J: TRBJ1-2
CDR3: CASSLMTANYGYTF

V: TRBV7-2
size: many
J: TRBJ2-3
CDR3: CASTPTAGAGADTQYF

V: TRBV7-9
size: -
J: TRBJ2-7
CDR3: CASSFLGGYEQYF

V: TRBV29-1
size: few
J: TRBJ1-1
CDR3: CSVLQGAGDTEAFF

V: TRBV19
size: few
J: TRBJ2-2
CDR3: CASQRQTDTGELFF

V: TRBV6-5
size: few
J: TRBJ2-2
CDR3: CASSYSTTFDTGGELFF

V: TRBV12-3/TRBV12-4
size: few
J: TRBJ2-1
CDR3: CASSYPAGENNEQFF

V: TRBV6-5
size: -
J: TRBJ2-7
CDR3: CASSSRPLTSGQAYEQYF

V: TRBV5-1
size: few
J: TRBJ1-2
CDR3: CASSYSGQGAVGYTF

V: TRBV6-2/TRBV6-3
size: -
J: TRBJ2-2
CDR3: CASSPLAGTRGELFF

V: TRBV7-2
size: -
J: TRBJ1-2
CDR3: CASSFGRLDGYTF

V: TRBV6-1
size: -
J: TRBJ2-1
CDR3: CASSEGGWRLGNEQFF

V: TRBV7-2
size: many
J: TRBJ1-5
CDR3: CASSFKGDWGNQPQHF

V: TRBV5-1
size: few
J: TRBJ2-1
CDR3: CASSVVPYNEQFF

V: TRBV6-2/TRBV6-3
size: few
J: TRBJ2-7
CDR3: CASRESSYEQYF

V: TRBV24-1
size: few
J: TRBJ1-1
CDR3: CATSDSVGTGGTEAFF

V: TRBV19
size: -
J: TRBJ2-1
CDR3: CASTPTGLAASNEQFF

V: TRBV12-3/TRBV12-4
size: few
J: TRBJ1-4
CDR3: CASSFGGANEKLFF

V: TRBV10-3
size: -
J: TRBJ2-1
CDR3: CAISVLAGGTYNEQFF

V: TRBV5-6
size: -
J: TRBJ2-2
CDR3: CASSMRDRKFTGELFF

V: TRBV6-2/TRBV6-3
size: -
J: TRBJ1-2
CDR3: CASSEGQGVGGYTF

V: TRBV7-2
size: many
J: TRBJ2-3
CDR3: CASSSVRITDTQYF

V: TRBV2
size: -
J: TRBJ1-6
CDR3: CASKPDSIYNSPLHF

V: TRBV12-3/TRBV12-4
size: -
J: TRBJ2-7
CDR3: CASSPTGARNAQYF

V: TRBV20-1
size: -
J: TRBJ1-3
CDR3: CSAEGDGSGNTIYF

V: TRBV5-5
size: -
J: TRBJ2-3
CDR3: CASSPGASGSHRDTQYF

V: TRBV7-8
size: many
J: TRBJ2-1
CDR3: CASSSTSGSSNEQFF

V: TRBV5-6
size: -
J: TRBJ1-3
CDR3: CASSPEGISGNTIYF

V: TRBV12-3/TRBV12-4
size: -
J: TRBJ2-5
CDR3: CASSRGLAGQETQYF

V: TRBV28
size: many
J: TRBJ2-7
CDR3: CASSLYSYEQYF

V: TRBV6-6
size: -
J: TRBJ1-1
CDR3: CASSDQTGSTEAFF

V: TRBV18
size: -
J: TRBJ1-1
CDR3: CASSPPGRINTEAFF

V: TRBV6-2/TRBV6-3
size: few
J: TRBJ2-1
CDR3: CASSYSWTSNDEQFF

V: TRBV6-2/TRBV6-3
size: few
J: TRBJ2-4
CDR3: CASRAGLAGGRTLAKNIQYF

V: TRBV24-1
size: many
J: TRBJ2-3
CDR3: CATRFSGRPTDTQYF

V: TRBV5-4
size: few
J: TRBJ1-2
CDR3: CASSLGGTTNYGYTF

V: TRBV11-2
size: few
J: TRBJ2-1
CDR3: CASSLSTGKNEQFF

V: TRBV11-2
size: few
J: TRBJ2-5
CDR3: CASSLDLGLAGEETQYF

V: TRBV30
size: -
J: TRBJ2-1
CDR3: CAWDGQGVYNEQFF

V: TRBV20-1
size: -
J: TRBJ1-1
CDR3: CSASGGRGWSTEAFF